Listed below are T cell receptor beta chains from one sample, sequenced in a study of blood T cell repertoires in COVID-19. Sequenced by immunoSEQ multiplex PCR; TCRdb stores in-frame clones only, minus some. This sample has more than 120,000 clones, with about 83% found just once. Sequences were obtained from peripheral blood. Receptors originate from a woman between 50 and 59 years old with active or convalescent COVID-19. CDR3s include the opening cysteine and the closing phenylalanine or tryptophan. Each record gives: V gene, J gene, clone size, D gene, CDR3 protein, CDR3 DNA. D genes are given only for firm matches. Size is stated for part of the rows, as once, few or many counts, or as a class when the clone is expanded.

>TRBV11-2|TRBJ2-2|NA|NA
CASSVDWGANTGELFF
TGTGCCAGCAGCGTCGATTGGGGGGCGAACACCGGGGAGCTGTTTTTT
>TRBV9|TRBJ2-2|NA|TRBD1
CASTGDGELFF
TGTGCCAGTACAGGGGACGGGGAGCTGTTTTTT
>TRBV6-1|TRBJ1-1|NA|NA
CASSETGRGEAFF
TGTGCCAGCAGTGAGACAGGCCGAGGTGAAGCTTTCTTT
>TRBV28|TRBJ1-2|NA|NA
CASSSFGGGGYTF
TGTGCCAGCAGTTCGTTCGGGGGAGGAGGCTACACCTTC
>TRBV9|TRBJ2-3|NA|NA
CASSVRGSSTDTQYF
TGTGCCAGCAGCGTAAGGGGATCTAGCACAGATACGCAGTATTTT
>TRBV7-2|TRBJ1-1|NA|TRBD1
CASSLSSTGAAFF
TGTGCCAGCAGCTTGTCTTCGACAGGGGCGGCTTTCTTT
>TRBV3-1/TRBV3-2|TRBJ2-2|NA|NA
CASSQVFWQRGNTGELFF
NA
>TRBV7-9|TRBJ1-1|NA|TRBD1
CASSSTGGFVAFF
TGTGCCAGCAGCTCTACAGGGGGCTTCGTGGCTTTCTTT
>TRBV6-2/TRBV6-3|TRBJ1-5|NA|NA
CASSYSAQRLNQPQHF
TGTGCCAGCAGTTACTCGGCACAGAGACTAAATCAGCCCCAGCATTTT
>TRBV7-9|TRBJ2-3|NA|TRBD2
CASSPPSGRAVVVDTQYF
TGTGCCAGCAGCCCTCCTAGCGGGAGGGCCGTAGTGGTAGATACGCAGTATTTT
>TRBV7-2|TRBJ1-2|NA|TRBD1
CASSFVDRVLYYGYTF
TGTGCCAGCAGCTTTGTTGACAGGGTGTTATACTATGGCTACACCTTC
>TRBV4-2|TRBJ1-5|NA|NA
CASSQGSESNQPQHF
TGTGCCAGCAGCCAAGGGTCGGAGAGCAATCAGCCCCAGCATTTT
>TRBV11-2|TRBJ2-1|NA|NA
CASSLLSLLADNEQFF
TGTGCCAGCAGCTTATTAAGTCTCCTAGCCGACAATGAGCAGTTCTTC
>TRBV7-2|TRBJ1-4|NA|TRBD1
CASSVDGTGVEKLFF
TGTGCCAGCAGCGTTGACGGGACAGGGGTTGAAAAACTGTTTTTT
>TRBV7-8|TRBJ1-1|NA|NA
CASSFFPVGDISQGPNTEAFF
TGTGCCAGCAGCTTTTTTCCGGTCGGTGATATAAGCCAGGGCCCGAACACTGAAGCTTTCTTT
>TRBV4-3|TRBJ2-2|NA|NA
CASSQEVIAATGELFF
TGCGCCAGCAGCCAAGAGGTAATAGCGGCCACCGGGGAGCTGTTTTTT
>TRBV6-2/TRBV6-3|TRBJ1-1|few|NA
CASSFRVTEAFF
TGTGCCAGCAGTTTCCGGGTTACTGAAGCTTTCTTT
>TRBV9|TRBJ2-7|NA|NA
CASSVVQGYEQYF
TGTGCCAGCAGCGTAGTGCAGGGCTACGAGCAGTACTTC